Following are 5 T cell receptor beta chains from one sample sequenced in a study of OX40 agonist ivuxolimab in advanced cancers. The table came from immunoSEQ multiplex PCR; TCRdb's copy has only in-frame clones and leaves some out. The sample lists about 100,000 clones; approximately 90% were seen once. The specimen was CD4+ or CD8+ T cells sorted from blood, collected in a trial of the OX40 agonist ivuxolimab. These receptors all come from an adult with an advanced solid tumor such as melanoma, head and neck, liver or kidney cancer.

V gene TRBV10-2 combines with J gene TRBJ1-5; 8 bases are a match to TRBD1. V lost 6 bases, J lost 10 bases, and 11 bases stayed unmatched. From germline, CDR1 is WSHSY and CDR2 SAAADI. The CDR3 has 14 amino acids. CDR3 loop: CASRTGAHTEPQHF. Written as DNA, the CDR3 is TGCGCCAGCAGGACAGGGGCGCACACAGAACCCCAGCATTTT.

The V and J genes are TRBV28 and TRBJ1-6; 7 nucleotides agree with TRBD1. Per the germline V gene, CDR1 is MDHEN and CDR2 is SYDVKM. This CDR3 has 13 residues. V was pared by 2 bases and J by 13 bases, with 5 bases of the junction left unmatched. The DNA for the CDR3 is TGTGCCAGCAGTTTAGACAGGGCCTCTCCCCTCCACTTT. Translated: CASSLDRASPLHF.

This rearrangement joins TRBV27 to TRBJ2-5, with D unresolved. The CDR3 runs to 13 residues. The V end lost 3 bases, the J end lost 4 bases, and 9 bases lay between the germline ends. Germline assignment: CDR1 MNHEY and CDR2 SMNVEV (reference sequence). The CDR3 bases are TGTGCCAGCAGTTTTAGCCTGGGAGAGACCCAGTACTTC. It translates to CASSFSLGETQYF.

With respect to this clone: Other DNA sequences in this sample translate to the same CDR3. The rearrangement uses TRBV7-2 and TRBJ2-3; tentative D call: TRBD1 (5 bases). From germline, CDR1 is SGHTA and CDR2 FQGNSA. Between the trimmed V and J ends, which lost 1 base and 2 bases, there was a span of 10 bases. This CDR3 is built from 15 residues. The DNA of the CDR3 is TGTGCCAGCAGCTTAGGGGGCAGGTCCACAGATACGCAGTATTTT. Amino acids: CASSLGGRSTDTQYF. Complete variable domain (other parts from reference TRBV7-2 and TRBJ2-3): GAGVSQSPSNKVTEKGKDVELRCDPISGHTALYWYRQSLGQGLEFLIYFQGNSAPDKSGLPSDRFSAERTGGSVSTLTIQRTQQEDSAVYLCASSLGGRSTDTQYFGPGTRLTVL.

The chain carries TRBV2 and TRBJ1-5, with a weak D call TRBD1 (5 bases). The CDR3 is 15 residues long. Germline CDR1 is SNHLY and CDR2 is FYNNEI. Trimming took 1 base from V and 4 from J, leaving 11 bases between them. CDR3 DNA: TGTGCCAGCAGTGAAGGCCCGGGGCGGAATCAGCCCCAGCATTTT. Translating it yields CASSEGPGRNQPQHF. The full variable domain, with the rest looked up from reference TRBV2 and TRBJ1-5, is EPEVTQTPSHQVTQMGQEVILRCVPISNHLYFYWYRQILGQKVEFLVSFYNNEISEKSEIFDDQFSVERPDGSNFTLKIRSTKLEDSAMYFCASSEGPGRNQPQHFGDGTRLSIL.